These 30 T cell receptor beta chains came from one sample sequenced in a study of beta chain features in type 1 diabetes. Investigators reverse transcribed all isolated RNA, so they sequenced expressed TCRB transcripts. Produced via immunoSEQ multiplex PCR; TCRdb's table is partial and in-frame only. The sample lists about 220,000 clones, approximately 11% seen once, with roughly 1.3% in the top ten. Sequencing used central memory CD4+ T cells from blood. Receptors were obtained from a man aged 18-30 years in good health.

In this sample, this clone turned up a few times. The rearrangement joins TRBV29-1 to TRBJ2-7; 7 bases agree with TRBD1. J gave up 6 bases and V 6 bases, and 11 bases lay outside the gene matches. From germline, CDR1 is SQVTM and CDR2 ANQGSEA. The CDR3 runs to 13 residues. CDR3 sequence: CSVRGLTSLEQYF. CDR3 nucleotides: TGCAGCGTGAGGGGGCTAACATCTCTCGAGCAGTACTTC.

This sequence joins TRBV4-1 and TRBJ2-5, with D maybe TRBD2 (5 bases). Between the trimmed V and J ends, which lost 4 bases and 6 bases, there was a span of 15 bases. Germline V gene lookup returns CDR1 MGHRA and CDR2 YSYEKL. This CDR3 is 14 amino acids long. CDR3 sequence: CASSLLEGSKTQYF. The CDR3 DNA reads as TGCGCCAGCAGCCTCTTGGAAGGGAGCAAGACCCAGTACTTC.

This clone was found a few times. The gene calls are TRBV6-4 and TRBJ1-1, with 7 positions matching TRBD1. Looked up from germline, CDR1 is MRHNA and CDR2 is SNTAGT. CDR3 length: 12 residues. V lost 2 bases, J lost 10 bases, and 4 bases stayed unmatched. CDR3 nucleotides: TGTGCCAGCAGTGACCGACAGGGCACAGCTTTCTTT. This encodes CASSDRQGTAFF.

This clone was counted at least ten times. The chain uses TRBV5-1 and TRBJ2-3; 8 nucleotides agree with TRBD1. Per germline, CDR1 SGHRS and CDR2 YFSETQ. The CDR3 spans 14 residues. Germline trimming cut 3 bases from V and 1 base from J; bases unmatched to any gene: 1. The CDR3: CASSSDRGTDTQYF. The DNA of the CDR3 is TGCGCCAGCAGCTCGGACAGGGGCACAGATACGCAGTATTTT.

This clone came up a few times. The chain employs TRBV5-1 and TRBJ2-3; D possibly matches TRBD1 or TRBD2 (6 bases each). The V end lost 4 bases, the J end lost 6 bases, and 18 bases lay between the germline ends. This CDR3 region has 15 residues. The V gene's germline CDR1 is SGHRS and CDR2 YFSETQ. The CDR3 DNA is TGCGCCAGCAGCGTTCTAGCGACTCAGGGGGATACGCAGTATTTT. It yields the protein CASSVLATQGDTQYF.

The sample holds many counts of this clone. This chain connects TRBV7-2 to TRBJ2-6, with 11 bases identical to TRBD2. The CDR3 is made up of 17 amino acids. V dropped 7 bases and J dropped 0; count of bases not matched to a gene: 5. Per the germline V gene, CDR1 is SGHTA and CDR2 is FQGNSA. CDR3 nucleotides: TGTGCCAGCACCCTAGCGGGAGGCTTCTCTGGGGCCAACGTCCTGACTTTC. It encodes CASTLAGGFSGANVLTF.

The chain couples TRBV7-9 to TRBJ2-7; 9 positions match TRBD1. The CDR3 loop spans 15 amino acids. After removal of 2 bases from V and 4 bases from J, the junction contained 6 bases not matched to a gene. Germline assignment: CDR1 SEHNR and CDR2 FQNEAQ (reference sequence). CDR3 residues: CASSLIGTGFYEQYF. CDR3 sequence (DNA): TGTGCCAGCAGCTTAATCGGGACAGGGTTTTACGAGCAGTACTTC.

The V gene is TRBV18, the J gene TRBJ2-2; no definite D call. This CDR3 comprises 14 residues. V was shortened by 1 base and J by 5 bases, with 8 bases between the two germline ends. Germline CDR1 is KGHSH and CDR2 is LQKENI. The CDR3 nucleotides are TGTGCCAGCTCACCACGAACAGAGACCGGGGAGCTGTTTTTT. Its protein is CASSPRTETGELFF.

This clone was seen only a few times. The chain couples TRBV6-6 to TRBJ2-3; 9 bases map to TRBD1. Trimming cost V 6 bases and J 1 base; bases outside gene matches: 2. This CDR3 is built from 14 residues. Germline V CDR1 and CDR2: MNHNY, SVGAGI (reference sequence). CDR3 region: CASSWTGGTDTQYF. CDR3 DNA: TGTGCCAGCAGCTGGACAGGGGGCACAGATACGCAGTATTTT.

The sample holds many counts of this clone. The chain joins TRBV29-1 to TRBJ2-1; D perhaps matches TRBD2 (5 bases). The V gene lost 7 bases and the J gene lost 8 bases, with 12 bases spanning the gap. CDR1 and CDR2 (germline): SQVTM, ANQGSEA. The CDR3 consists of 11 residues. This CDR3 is CSGGVGYEQFF. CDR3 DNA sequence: TGCAGCGGGGGAGTAGGATATGAGCAGTTCTTC.

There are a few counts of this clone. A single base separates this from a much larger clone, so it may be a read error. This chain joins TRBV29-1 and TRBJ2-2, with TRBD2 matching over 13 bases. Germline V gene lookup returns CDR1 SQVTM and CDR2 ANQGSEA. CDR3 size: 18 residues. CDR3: CIVDWTSGSVGGTGELFF. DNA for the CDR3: TGCATCGTTGATTGGACTAGCGGGAGTGTAGGTGGCACCGGGGAGCTGTTTTTT.

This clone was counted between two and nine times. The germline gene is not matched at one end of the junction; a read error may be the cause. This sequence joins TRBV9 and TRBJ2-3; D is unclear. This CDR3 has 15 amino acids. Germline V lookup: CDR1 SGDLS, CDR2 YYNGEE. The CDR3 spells CASTVESWSTDTQYF. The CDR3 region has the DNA TGTGCCAGCACCGTAGAGTCCTGGAGCACAGATACGCAGTATTTT.

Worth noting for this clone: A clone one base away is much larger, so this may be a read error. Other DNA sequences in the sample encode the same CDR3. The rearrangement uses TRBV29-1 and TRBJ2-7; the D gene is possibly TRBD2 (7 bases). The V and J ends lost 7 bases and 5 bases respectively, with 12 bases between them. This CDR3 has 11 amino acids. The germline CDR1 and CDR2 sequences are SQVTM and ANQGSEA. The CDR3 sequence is CSGLGGDEQYF. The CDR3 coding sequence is TGCAGCGGGCTAGGGGGGGACGAGCAGTACTTC.

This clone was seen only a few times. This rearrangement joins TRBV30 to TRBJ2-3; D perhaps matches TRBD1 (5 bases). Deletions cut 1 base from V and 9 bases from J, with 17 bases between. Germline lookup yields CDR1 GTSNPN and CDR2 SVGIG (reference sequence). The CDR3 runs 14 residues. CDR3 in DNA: TGTGCCTGGAGTGGAAAGGGTTTATGGGGCACGCAGTATTTT. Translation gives CAWSGKGLWGTQYF.

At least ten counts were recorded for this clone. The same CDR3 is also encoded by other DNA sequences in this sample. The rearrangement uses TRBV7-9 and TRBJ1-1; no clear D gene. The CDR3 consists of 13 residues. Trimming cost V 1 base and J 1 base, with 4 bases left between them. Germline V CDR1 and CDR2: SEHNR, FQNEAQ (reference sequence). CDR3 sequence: CASSLEGNTEAFF. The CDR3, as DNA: TGTGCCAGCAGCTTAGAAGGGAACACTGAAGCTTTCTTT.

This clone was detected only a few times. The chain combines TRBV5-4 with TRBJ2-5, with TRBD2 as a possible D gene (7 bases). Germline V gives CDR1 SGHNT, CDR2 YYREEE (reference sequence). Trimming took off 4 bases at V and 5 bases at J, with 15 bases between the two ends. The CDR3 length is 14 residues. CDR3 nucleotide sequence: TGTGCCAGCAGCCCGGGGGGCGGATGGGAGACCCAGTACTTC. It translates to CASSPGGGWETQYF.

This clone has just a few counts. CDR3 nucleotide sequence: TGTGCCAGCAGCGCCTACACCAACACCGGGGAGCTGTTTTTT. Protein: CASSAYTNTGELFF. J is TRBJ2-2 and V is TRBV9; D remains unclear. Germline CDR1 reads SGDLS; CDR2 reads YYNGEE. The CDR3 length is 14 residues. V was pared by 3 bases and J by 2 bases, with 8 bases between.

The CDR3 reads CASRRRGQGYEQYF. The CDR3 DNA is TGTGCCAGCAGGCGCCGCGGACAGGGCTACGAGCAGTACTTC. This chain joins TRBV7-8 and TRBJ2-7; TRBD1 aligns across 8 bases. The CDR3 is 14 residues long. Trimming took 6 bases from V and 3 from J; bases not matched to a gene: 7. Germline CDR1 reads SGHVS; CDR2 reads FQNEAQ. The full variable domain, rest sourced from reference TRBV7-8 and TRBJ2-7, is GAGVSQSPRYKVAKRGQDVALRCDPISGHVSLFWYQQALGQGPEFLTYFQNEAQLDKSGLPSDRFFAERPEGSVSTLKIQRTQQEDSAVYLCASRRRGQGYEQYFGPGTRLTVT.

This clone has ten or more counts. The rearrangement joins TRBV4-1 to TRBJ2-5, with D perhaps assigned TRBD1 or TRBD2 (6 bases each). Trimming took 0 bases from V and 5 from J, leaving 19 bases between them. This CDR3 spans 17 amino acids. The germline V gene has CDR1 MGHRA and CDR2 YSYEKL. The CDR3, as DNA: TGCGCCAGCAGCCAAGATCGTGGTAGCGGAGGGGGGGAGACCCAGTACTTC. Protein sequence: CASSQDRGSGGGETQYF.

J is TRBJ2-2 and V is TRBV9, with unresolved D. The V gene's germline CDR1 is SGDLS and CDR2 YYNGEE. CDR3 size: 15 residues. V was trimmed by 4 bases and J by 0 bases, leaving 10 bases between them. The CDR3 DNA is TGTGCCAGCAGCCGATTTGGAGCGAACACCGGGGAGCTGTTTTTT. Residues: CASSRFGANTGELFF. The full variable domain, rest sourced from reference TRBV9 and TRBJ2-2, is DSGVTQTPKHLITATGQRVTLRCSPRSGDLSVYWYQQSLDQGLQFLIQYYNGEERAKGNILERFSAQQFPDLHSELNLSSLELGDSALYFCASSRFGANTGELFFGEGSRLTVL.

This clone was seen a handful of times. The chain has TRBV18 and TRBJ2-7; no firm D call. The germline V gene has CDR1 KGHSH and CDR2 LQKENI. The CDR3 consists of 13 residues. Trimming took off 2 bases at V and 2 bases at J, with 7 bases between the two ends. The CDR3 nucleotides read TGTGCCAGCTCACCAAGGCAGACCTACGAGCAGTACTTC. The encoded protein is CASSPRQTYEQYF.

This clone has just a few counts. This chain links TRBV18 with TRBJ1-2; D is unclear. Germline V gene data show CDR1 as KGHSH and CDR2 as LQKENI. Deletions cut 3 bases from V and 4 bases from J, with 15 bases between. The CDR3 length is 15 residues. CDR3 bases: TGTGCCAGCTCACCCGACCGGGTGGACCCCTATGGCTACACCTTC. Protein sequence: CASSPDRVDPYGYTF.

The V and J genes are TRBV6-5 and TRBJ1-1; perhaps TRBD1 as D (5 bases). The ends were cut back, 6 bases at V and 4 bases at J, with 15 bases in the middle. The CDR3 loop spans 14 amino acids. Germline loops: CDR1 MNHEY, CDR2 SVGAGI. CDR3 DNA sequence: TGTGCCAGCAGGACCGGAGGGGTAGGCACTGAAGCTTTCTTT. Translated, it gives CASRTGGVGTEAFF.

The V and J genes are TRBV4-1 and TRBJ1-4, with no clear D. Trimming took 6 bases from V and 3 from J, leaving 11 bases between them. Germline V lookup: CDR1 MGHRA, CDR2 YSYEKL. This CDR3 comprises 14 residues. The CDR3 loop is CASRTGRPNEKLFF. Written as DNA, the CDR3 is TGCGCCAGCAGAACGGGTCGACCTAATGAAAAACTGTTTTTT.

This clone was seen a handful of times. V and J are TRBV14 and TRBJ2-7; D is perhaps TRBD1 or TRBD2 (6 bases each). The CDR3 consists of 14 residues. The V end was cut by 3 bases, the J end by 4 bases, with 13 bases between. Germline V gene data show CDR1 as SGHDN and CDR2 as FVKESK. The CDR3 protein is CASSHRQGRYEQYF. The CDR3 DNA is TGTGCCAGCAGCCATCGTCAGGGGAGGTACGAGCAGTACTTC.

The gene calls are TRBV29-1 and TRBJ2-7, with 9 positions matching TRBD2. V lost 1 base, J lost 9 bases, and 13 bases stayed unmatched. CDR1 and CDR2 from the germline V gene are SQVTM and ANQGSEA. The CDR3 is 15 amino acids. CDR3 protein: CSVEGGQATTSGQYF. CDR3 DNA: TGCAGCGTTGAAGGGGGGCAGGCTACGACTAGCGGGCAGTACTTC.

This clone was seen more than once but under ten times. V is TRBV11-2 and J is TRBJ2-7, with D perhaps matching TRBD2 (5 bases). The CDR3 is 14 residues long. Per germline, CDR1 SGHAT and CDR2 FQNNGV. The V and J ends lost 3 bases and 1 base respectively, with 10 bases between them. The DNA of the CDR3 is TGTGCCAGCAGCTTTTCCGGGAAATCCTACGAGCAGTACTTC. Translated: CASSFSGKSYEQYF.

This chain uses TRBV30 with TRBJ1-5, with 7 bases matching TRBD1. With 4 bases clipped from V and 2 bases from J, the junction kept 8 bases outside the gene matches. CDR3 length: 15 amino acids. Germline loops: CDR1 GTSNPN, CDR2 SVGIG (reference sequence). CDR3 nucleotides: TGTGCCTGGATGGAGACAGGGACGGGCAATCAGCCCCAGCATTTT. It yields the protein CAWMETGTGNQPQHF.

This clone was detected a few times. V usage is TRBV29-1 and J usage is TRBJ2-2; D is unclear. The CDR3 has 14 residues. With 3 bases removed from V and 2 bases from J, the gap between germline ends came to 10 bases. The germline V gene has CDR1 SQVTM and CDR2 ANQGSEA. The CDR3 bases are TGCAGCGTTGAGGGCGGACGTAACACCGGGGAGCTGTTTTTT. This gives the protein CSVEGGRNTGELFF.

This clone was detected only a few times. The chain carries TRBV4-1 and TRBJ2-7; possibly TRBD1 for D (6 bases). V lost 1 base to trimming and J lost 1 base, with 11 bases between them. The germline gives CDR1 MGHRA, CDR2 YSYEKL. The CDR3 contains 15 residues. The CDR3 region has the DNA TGCGCCAGCAGCCAAGCTAGGACAGTATCCTACGAGCAGTACTTC. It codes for CASSQARTVSYEQYF.